The present TCR beta chain was sequenced within a study of tumor and adjacent non-tumor tissue in lung cancer. Study-wide results and caveats: Shorter survival was associated with higher TCR diversity in tumors. Tumor tissue had significantly higher TCR diversity than normal lung.

In regard to this clonotype: Its cognate antigen is unknown. One junction end does not reproduce the germline sequence, and a read error may be involved.

A modified ARM-PCR protocol with three rounds of nested PCR amplified TCRbeta. Each CDR3 protein is one row after TCRdb ran MiXCR on the multiplex PCR reads. The table has approximately 71,000 distinct CDR3 sequences, roughly three fifths seen once; the top ten hold 20% to 25%. The CDR3 has 14 amino acids. Germline CDR1 reads KGHDR; CDR2 reads SFDVKD. The template was RNA from unsorted bulk tissue. Donors were chemotherapy-naive, newly diagnosed lung cancer surgical patients in China, August–late 2014. Sequenced material: lung tumor tissue. This chain joins TRBV24-1 and TRBJ2-1; D possibly corresponds to TRBD1 (5 bases). This receptor was taken from a man aged 50 or older with non-small cell lung cancer. Written as DNA, the CDR3 is TGTACCACTTCGCCCGGGCTCCCTGGGGCTGAGCAGTTCTTC. This sequence encodes CTTSPGLPGAEQFF.